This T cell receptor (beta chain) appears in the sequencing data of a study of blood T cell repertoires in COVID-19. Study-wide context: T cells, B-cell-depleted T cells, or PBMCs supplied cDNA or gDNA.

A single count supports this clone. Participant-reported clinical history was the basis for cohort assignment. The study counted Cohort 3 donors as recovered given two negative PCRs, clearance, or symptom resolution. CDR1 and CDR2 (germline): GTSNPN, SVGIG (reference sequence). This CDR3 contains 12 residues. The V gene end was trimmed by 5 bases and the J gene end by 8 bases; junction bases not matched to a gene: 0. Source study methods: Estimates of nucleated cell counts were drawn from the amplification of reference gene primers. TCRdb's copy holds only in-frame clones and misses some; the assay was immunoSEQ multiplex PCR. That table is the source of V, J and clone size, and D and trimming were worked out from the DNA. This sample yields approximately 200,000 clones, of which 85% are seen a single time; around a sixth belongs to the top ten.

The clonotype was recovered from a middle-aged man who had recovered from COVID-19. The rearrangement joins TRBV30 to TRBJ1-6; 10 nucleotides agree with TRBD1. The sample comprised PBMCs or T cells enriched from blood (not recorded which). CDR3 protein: CAWDRGHSPLHF. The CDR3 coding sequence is TGTGCCTGGGACAGGGGGCATTCACCCCTCCACTTT. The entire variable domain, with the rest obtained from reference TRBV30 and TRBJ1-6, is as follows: SQTIHQWPATLVQPVGSPLSLECTVEGTSNPNLYWYRQAAGRGLQLLFYSVGIGQISSEVPQNLSASRPQDRQFILSSKKLLLSDSGFYLCAWDRGHSPLHFGNGTRLTVT.